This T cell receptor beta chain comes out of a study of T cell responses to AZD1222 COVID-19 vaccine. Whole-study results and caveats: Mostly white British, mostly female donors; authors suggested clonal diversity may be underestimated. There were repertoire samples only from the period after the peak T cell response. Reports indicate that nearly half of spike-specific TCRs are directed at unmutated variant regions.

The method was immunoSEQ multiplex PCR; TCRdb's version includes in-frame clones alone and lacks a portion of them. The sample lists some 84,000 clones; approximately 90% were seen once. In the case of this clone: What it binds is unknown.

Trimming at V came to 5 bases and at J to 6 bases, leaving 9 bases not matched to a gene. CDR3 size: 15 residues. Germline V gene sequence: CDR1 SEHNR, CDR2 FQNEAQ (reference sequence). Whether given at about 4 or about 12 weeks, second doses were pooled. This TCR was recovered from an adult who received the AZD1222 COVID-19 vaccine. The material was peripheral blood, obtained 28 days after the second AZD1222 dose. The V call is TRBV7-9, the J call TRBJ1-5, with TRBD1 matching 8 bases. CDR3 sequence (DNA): TGTGCCAGCAGCCCAACAGGGGGAGAGGGTCAGCCCCAGCATTTT. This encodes CASSPTGGEGQPQHF.